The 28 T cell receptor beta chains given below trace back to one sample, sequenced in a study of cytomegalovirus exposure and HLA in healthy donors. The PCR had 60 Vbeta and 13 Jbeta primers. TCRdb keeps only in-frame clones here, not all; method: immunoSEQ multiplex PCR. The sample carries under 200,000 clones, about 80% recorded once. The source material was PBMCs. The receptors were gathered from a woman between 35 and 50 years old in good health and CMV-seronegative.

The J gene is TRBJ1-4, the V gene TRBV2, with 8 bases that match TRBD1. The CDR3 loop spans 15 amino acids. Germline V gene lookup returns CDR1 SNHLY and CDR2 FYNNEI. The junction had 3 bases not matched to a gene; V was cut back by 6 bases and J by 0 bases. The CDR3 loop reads CASRLQGATNEKLFF. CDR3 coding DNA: TGTGCCAGCAGACTACAGGGGGCAACTAATGAAAAACTGTTTTTT.

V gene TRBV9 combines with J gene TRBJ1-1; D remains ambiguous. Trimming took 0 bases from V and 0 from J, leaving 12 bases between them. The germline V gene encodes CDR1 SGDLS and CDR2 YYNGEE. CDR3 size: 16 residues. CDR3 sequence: CASSVDAVPLNTEAFF. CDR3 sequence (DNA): TGTGCCAGCAGCGTAGATGCAGTCCCCCTGAACACTGAAGCTTTCTTT.

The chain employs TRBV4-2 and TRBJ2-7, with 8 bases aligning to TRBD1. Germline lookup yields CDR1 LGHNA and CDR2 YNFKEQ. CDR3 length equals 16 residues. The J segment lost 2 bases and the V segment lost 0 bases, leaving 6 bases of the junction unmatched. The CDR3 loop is CASSQDRDRSAYEQYF. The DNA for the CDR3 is TGTGCCAGCAGCCAAGATAGGGACAGGAGTGCCTACGAGCAGTACTTC.

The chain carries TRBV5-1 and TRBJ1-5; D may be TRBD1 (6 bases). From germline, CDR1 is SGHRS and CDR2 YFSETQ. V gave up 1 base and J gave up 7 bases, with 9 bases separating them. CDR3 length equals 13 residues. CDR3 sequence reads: CASSLSGDQPQHF. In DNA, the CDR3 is TGCGCCAGCAGCTTGTCAGGGGACCAGCCCCAGCATTTT.

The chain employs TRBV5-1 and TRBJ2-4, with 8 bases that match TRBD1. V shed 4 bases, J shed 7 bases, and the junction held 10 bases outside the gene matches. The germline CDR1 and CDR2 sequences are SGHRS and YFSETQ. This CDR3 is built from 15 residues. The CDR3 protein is CASSHSGTGSNIQYF. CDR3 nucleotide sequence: TGCGCCAGCAGCCACTCCGGGACAGGTTCTAACATTCAGTACTTC.

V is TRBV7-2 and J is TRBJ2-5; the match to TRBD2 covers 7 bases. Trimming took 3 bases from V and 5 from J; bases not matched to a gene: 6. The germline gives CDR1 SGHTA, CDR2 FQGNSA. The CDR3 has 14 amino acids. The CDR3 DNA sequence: TGTGCCAGCAGCTTCGGCGGGAGAGGGGAGACCCAGTACTTC. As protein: CASSFGGRGETQYF.

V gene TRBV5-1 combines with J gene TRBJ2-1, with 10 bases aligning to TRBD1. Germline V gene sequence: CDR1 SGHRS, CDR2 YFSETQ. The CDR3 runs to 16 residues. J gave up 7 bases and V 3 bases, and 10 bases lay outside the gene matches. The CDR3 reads CASSSLPGQGNNEQFF. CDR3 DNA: TGCGCCAGCAGCTCTCTGCCGGGACAGGGGAATAATGAGCAGTTCTTC.

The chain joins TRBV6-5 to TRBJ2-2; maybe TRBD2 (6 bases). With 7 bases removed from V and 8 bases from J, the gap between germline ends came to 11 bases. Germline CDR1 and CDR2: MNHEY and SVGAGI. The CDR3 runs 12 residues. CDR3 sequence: CASNLGGGELFF. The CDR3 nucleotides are TGTGCCAGCAACCTCGGGGGTGGGGAGCTGTTTTTT.

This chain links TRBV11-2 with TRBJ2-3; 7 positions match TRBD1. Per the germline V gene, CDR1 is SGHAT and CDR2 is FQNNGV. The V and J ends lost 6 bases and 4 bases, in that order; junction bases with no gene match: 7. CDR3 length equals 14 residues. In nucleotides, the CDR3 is TGTGCCAGCAGTCGACAGGGCACAGCAGATACGCAGTATTTT. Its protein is CASSRQGTADTQYF.

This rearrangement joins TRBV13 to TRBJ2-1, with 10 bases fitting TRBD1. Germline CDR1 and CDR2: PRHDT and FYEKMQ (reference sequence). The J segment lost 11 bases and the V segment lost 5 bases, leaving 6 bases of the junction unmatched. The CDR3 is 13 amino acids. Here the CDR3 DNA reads TGTGCCAGCAGCCCCGGGGACAGGGGCAAGCAGTTCTTC. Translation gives CASSPGDRGKQFF.

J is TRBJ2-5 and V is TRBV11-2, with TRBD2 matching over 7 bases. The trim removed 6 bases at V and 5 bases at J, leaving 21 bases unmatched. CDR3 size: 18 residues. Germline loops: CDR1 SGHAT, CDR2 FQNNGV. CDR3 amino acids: CASSLFHRTRAWGETQYF. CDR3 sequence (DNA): TGTGCCAGCAGTCTTTTTCATCGGACTAGGGCGTGGGGGGAGACCCAGTACTTC.

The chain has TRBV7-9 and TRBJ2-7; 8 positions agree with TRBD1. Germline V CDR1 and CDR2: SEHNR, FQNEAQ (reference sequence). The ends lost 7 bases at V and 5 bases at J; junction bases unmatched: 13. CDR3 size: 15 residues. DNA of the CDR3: TGTGCCAGCACCGTCACTAGGACAGGGCGGCACGAGCAGTACTTC. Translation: CASTVTRTGRHEQYF. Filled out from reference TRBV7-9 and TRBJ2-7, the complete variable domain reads DTGVSQNPRHKITKRGQNVTFRCDPISEHNRLYWYRQTLGQGPEFLTYFQNEAQLEKSRLLSDRFSAERPKGSFSTLEIQRTEQGDSAMYLCASTVTRTGRHEQYFGPGTRLTVT.

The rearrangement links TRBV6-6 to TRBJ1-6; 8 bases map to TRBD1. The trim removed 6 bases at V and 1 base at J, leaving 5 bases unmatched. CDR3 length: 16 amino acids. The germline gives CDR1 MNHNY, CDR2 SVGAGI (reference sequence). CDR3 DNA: TGTGCCAGCAGCAGGGGGCAAGGTTCCTATAATTCACCCCTCCACTTT. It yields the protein CASSRGQGSYNSPLHF.

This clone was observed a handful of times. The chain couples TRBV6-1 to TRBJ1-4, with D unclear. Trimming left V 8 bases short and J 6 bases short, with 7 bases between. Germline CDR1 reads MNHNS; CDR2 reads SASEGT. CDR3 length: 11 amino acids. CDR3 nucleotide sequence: TGTGCCAGCCGACACGATGAAAAACTGTTTTTT. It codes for CASRHDEKLFF.

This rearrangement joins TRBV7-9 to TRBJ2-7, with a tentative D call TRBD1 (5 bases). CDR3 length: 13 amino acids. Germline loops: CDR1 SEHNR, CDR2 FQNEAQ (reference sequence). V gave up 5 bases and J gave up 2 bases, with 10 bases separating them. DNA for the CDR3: TGTGCCAGCAGCCTCCCGACAGCCTACGAGCAGTACTTC. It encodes CASSLPTAYEQYF.

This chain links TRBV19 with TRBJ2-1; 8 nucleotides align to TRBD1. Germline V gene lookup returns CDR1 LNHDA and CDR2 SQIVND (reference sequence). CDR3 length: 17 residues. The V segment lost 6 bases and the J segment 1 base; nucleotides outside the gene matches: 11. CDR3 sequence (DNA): TGTGCCAGTAGCCTAGCCACAGGGGGGATGTCCTACAATGAGCAGTTCTTC. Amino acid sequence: CASSLATGGMSYNEQFF.

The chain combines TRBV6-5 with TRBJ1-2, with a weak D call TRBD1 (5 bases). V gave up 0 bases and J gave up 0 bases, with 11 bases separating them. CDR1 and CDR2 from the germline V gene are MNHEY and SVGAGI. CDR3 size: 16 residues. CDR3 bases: TGTGCCAGCAGTTACTCAGGGGTCGAAGCTAACTATGGCTACACCTTC. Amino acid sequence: CASSYSGVEANYGYTF.

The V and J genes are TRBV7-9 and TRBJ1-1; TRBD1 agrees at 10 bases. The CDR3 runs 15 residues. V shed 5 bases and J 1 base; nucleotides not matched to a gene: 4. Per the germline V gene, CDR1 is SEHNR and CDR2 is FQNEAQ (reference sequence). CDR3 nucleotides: TGTGCCAGCAGCCCAAGGGACAGGGGGAACACTGAAGCTTTCTTT. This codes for CASSPRDRGNTEAFF.

The CDR3 nucleotides read TGTGCCAGCAGATCGGTAGGACAGGGAGGCAATCAGCCCCAGCATTTT. It translates to CASRSVGQGGNQPQHF. This chain links TRBV27 with TRBJ1-5; 8 bases agree with TRBD1. The ends lost 6 bases at V and 2 bases at J; junction bases unmatched: 9. The CDR3 extends over 16 amino acids. Germline CDR1 and CDR2: MNHEY and SMNVEV (reference sequence).

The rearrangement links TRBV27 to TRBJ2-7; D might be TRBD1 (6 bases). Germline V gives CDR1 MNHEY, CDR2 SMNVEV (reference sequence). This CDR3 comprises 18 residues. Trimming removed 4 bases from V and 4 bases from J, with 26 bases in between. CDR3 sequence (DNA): TGTGCCAGCAGTTCCCTCGGTCTGGGGGCGCCGGGTGGGTACGAGCAGTACTTC. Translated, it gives CASSSLGLGAPGGYEQYF.

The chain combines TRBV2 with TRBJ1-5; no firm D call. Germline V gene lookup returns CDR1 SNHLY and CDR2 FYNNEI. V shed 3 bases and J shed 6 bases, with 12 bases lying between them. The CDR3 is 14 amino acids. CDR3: CASSDHSPSQPQHF. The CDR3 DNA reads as TGTGCCAGCAGTGACCACAGCCCTTCTCAGCCCCAGCATTTT.

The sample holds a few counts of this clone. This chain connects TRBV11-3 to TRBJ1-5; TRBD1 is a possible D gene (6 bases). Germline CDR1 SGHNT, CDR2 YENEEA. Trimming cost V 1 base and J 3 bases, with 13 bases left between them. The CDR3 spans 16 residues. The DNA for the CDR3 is TGTGCCAGCAGCTTAGTGTCAGGGGAAGACAATCAGCCCCAGCATTTT. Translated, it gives CASSLVSGEDNQPQHF.

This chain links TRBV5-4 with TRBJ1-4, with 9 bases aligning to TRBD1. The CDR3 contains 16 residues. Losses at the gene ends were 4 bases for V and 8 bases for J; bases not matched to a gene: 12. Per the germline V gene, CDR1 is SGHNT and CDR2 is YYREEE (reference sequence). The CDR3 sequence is CASSRGQGRPGEKLFF. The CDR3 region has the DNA TGTGCCAGCAGCCGAGGACAGGGGCGCCCTGGGGAAAAACTGTTTTTT.

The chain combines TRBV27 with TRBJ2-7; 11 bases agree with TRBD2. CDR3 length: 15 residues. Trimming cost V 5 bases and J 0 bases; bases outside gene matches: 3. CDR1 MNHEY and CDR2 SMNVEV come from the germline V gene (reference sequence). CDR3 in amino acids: CASSATSGSSYEQYF. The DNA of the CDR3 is TGTGCCAGCAGTGCCACTAGCGGGAGCTCCTACGAGCAGTACTTC.

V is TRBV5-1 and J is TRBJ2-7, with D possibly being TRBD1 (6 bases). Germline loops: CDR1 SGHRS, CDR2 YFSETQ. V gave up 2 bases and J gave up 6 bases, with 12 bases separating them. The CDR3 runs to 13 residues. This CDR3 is CASSFTGPREQYF. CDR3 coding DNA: TGCGCCAGCAGCTTCACAGGGCCCCGCGAGCAGTACTTC. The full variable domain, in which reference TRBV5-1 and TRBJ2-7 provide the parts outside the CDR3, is KAGVTQTPRYLIKTRGQQVTLSCSPISGHRSVSWYQQTPGQGLQFLFEYFSETQRNKGNFPGRFSGRQFSNSRSEMNVSTLELGDSALYLCASSFTGPREQYFGPGTRLTVT.

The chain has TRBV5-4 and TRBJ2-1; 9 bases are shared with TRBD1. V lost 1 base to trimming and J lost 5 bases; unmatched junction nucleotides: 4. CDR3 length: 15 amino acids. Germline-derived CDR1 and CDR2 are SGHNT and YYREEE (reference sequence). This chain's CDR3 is CASSLMTGGNNEQFF. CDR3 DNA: TGTGCCAGCAGCTTGATGACAGGGGGAAACAATGAGCAGTTCTTC. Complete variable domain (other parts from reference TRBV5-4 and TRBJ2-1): ETGVTQSPTHLIKTRGQQVTLRCSSQSGHNTVSWYQQALGQGPQFIFQYYREEENGRGNFPPRFSGLQFPNYSSELNVNALELDDSALYLCASSLMTGGNNEQFFGPGTRLTVL.

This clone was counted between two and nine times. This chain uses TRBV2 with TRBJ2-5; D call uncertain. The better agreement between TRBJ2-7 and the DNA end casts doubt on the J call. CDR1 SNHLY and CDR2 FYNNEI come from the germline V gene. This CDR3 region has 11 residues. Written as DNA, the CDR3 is TGTGCCAGCGGAAGCAGTAGCGAGCAGTACTTC. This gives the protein CASGSSSEQYF.

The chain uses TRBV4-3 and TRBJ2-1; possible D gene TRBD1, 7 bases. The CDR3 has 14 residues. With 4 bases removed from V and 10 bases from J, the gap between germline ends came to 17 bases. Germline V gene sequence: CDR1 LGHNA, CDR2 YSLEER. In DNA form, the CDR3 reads TGCGCCAGCAGCCGAAACAGGGGAGGCCGAGAGCAGTTCTTC. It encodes CASSRNRGGREQFF.